Included here is one T cell receptor beta chain sequence, with context. This CDR3 is 15 amino acids long. The germline V gene has CDR1 PRHDT and CDR2 FYEKMQ (reference sequence). V lost 4 bases and J lost 7; bases outside the gene matches: 8. This entry is derived from a study of blood T cell repertoires in COVID-19. Recruited during active infection, patients (from Seattle) were subsequently followed longitudinally. Method: immunoSEQ multiplex PCR; TCRdb's copy keeps in-frame clones and lacks some. The data contain more than 65,000 clones, around 83% of them seen just once; the ten biggest clones take up 6.5% to 7.5%.

The receptor's source is a man aged 30 to 39 with COVID-19, enrolled during active disease. The chain joins TRBV13 to TRBJ2-3; 10 positions agree with TRBD2. Sequencing was done on a sample of peripheral blood. The CDR3 sequence is CASSWRGLADYTQYF. As DNA, the CDR3 is TGTGCCAGCAGCTGGCGTGGACTAGCGGATTATACGCAGTATTTT. The variable domain in full, with the rest retrieved from reference TRBV13 and TRBJ2-3, is AAGVIQSPRHLIKEKRETATLKCYPIPRHDTVYWYQQGPGQDPQFLISFYEKMQSDKGSIPDRFSAQQFSDYHSELNMSSLELGDSALYFCASSWRGLADYTQYFGPGTRLTVL.